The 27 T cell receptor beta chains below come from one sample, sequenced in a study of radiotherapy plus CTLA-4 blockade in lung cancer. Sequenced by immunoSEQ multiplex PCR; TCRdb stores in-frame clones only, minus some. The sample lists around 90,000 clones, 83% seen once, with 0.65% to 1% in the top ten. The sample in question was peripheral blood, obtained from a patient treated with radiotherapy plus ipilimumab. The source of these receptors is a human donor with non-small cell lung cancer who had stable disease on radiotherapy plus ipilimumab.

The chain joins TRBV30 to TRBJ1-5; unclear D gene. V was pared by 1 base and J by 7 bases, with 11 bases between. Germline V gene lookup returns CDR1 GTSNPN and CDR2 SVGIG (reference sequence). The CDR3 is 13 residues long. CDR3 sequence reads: CAWSAGEGQPQHF. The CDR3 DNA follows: TGTGCCTGGAGTGCTGGGGAAGGACAGCCCCAGCATTTT.

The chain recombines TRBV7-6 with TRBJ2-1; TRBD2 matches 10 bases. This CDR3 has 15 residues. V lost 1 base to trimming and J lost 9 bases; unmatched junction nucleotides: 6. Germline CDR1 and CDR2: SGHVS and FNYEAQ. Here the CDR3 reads CASSLVASGGGEQFF. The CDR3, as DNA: TGTGCCAGCAGCTTAGTAGCTAGCGGGGGCGGTGAGCAGTTCTTC. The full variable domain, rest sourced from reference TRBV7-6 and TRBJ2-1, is GAGVSQSPRYKVTKRGQDVALRCDPISGHVSLYWYRQALGQGPEFLTYFNYEAQQDKSGLPNDRFSAERPEGSISTLTIQRTEQRDSAMYRCASSLVASGGGEQFFGPGTRLTVL.

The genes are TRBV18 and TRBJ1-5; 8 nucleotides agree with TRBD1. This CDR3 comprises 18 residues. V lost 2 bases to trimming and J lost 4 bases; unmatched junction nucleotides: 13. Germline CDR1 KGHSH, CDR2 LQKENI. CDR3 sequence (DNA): TGTGCCAGCTCACCAGGGACAGGACACCCCACGGGTAATCAGCCCCAGCATTTT. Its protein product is CASSPGTGHPTGNQPQHF. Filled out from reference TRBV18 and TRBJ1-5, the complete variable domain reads NAGVMQNPRHLVRRRGQEARLRCSPMKGHSHVYWYRQLPEEGLKFMVYLQKENIIDESGMPKERFSAEFPKEGPSILRIQQVVRGDSAAYFCASSPGTGHPTGNQPQHFGDGTRLSIL.

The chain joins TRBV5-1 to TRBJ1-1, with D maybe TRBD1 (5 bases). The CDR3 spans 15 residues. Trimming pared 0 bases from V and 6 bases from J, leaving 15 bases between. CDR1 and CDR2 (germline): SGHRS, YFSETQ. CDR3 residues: CASSLGGRARAEAFF. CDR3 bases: TGCGCCAGCAGCTTGGGGGGACGGGCTAGGGCTGAAGCTTTCTTT.

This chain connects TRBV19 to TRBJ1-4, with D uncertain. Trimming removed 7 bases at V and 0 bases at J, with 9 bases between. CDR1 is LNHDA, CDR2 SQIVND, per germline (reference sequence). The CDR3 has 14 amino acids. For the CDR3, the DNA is TGTGCCAGTAAGGTCAGAGCAACTAATGAAAAACTGTTTTTT. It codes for CASKVRATNEKLFF.

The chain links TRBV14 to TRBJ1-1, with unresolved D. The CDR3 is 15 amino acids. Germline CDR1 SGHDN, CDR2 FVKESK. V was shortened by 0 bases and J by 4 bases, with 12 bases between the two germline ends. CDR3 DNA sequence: TGTGCCAGCAGCCAAGAGGAAGTGCCAGGCACTGAAGCTTTCTTT. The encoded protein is CASSQEEVPGTEAFF.

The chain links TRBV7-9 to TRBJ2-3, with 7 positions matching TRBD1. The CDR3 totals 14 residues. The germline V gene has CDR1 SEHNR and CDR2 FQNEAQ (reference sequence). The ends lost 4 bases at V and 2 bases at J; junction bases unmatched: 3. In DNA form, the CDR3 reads TGTGCCAGCAGCTCCAGGGGGACCACAGATACGCAGTATTTT. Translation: CASSSRGTTDTQYF.

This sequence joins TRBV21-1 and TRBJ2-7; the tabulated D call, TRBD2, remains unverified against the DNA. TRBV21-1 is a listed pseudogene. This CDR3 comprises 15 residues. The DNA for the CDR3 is TGTGCCAGCAGCAAAGTTAAAGTCGGGGCGGGGGAGCAGTACTTC. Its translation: CASSKVKVGAGEQYF.

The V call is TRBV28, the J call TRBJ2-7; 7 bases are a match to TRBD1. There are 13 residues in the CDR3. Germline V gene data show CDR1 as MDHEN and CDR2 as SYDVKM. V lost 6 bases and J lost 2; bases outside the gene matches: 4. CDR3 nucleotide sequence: TGTGCCAGCAGATGGGACAGTGCCTACGAGCAGTACTTC. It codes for CASRWDSAYEQYF.

The CDR3 sequence: CASRYDINYGYTF. The CDR3 DNA reads TGCGCCAGCAGATATGACATTAACTATGGCTACACCTTC. The genes are TRBV5-1 and TRBJ1-2; D is unclear. The CDR3 totals 13 residues. CDR1 is SGHRS, CDR2 YFSETQ, per germline. Deletions cut 5 bases from V and 1 base from J, with 9 bases between.

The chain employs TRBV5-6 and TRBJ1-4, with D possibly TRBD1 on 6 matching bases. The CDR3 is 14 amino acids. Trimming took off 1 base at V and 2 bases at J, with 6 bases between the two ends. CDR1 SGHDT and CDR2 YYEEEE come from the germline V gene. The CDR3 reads CASSLRGTNEKLFF. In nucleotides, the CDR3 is TGTGCCAGCAGCTTGAGGGGGACTAATGAAAAACTGTTTTTT.

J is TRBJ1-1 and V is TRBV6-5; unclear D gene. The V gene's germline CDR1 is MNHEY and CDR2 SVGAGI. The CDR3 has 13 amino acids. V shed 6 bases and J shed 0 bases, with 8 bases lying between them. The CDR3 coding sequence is TGTGCCAGCAGGCTTTACATGAACACTGAAGCTTTCTTT. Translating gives CASRLYMNTEAFF.

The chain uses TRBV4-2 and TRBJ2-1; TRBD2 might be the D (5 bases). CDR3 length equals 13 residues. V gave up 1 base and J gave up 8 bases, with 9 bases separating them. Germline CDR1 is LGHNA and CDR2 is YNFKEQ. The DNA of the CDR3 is TGTGCCAGCAGCCAAGCCCGAGGGCATGAGCAGTTCTTC. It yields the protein CASSQARGHEQFF.

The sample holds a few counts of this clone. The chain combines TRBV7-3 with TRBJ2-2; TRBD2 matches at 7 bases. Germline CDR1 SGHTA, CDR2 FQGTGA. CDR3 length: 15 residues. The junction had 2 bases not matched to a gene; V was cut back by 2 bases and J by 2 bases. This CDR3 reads CASSLAGVNTGELFF. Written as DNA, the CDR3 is TGTGCCAGCAGCTTAGCGGGAGTAAACACCGGGGAGCTGTTTTTT.

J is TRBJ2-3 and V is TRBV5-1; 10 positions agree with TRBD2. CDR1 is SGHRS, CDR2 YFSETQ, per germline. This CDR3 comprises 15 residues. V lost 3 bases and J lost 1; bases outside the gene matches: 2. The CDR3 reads CASSSGLAGTDTQYF. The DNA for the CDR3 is TGCGCCAGCAGCTCCGGACTAGCGGGCACAGATACGCAGTATTTT.

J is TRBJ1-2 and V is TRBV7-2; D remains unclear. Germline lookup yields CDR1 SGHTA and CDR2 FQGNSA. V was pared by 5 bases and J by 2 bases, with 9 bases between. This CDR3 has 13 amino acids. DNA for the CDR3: TGTGCCAGCAGCAAGGGCAGAAACTATGGCTACACCTTC. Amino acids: CASSKGRNYGYTF.

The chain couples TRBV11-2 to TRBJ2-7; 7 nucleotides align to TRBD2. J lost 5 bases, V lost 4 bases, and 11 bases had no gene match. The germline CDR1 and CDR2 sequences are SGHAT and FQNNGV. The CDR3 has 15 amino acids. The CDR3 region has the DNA TGTGCCAGCAGCTCCCTTTTCGGGGGGAACCACGAGCAGTACTTC. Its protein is CASSSLFGGNHEQYF.

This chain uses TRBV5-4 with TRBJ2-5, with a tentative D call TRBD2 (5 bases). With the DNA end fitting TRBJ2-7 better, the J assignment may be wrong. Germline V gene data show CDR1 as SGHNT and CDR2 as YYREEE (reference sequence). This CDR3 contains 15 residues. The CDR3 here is CASSLEVGMGGEQYF. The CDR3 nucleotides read TGTGCCAGCAGCTTGGAGGTCGGGATGGGTGGCGAGCAGTACTTC.

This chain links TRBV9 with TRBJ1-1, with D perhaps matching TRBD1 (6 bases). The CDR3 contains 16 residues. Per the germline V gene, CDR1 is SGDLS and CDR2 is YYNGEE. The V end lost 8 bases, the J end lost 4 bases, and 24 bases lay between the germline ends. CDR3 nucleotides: TGTGCCAGTGGGTCCGGGGGGCGAAAGTTTGGCACTGAAGCTTTCTTT. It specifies CASGSGGRKFGTEAFF.

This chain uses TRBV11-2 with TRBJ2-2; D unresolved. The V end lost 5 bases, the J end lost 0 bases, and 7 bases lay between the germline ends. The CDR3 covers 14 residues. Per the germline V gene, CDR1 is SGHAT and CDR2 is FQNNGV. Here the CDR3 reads CASSQTTNTGELFF. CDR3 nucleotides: TGTGCCAGCAGCCAGACGACGAACACCGGGGAGCTGTTTTTT. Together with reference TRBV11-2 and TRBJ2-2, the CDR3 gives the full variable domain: EAGVAQSPRYKIIEKRQSVAFWCNPISGHATLYWYQQILGQGPKLLIQFQNNGVVDDSQLPKDRFSAERLKGVDSTLKIQPAKLEDSAVYLCASSQTTNTGELFFGEGSRLTVL.

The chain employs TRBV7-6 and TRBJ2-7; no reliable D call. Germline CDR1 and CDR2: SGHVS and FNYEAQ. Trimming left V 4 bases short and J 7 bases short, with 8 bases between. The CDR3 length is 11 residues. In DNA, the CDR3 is TGTGCCAGCAGCTGGAATACAGAGCAGTACTTC. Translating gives CASSWNTEQYF. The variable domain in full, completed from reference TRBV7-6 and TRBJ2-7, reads GAGVSQSPRYKVTKRGQDVALRCDPISGHVSLYWYRQALGQGPEFLTYFNYEAQQDKSGLPNDRFSAERPEGSISTLTIQRTEQRDSAMYRCASSWNTEQYFGPGTRLTVT.

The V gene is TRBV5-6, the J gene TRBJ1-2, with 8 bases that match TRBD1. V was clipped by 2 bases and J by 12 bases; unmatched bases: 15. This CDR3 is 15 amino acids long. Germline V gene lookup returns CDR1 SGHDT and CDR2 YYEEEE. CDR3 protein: CASSLASGQVASNTF. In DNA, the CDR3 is TGTGCCAGCAGCTTAGCGTCGGGACAGGTCGCCAGTAACACCTTC.

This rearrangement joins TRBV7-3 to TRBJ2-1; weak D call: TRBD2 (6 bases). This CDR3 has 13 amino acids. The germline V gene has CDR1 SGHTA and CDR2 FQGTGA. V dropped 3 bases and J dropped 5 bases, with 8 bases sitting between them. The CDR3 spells CASSFRLDNEQFF. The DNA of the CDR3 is TGTGCCAGCAGCTTTCGACTAGACAATGAGCAGTTCTTC.

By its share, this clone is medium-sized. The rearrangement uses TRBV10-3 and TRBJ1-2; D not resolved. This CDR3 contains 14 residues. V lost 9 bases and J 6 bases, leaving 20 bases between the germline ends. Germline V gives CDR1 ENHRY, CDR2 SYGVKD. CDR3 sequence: CAIAFDPLSDGYTF. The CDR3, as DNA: TGTGCCATTGCGTTTGATCCGCTATCGGATGGCTACACCTTC.

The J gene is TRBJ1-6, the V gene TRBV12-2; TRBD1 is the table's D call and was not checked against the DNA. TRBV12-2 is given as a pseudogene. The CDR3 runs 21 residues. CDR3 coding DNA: TGTGCAAGTCGTATCCTCCCGCAGGGGCCCGGCATAAGGGCCTACAATTCACCCCTCCACTTT. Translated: CASRILPQGPGIRAYNSPLHF.

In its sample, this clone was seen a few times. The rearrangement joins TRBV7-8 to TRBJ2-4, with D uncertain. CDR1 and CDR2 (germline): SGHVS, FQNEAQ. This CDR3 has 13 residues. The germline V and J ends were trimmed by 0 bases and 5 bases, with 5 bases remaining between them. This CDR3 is CASSLARQNIQYF. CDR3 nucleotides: TGTGCCAGCAGCTTAGCCCGGCAAAACATTCAGTACTTC.

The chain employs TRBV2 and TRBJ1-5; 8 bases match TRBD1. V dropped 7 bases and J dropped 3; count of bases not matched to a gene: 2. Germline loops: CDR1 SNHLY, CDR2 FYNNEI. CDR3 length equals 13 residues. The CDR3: CASKGQVNQPQHF. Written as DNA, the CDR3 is TGTGCCAGCAAGGGACAGGTCAATCAGCCCCAGCATTTT.